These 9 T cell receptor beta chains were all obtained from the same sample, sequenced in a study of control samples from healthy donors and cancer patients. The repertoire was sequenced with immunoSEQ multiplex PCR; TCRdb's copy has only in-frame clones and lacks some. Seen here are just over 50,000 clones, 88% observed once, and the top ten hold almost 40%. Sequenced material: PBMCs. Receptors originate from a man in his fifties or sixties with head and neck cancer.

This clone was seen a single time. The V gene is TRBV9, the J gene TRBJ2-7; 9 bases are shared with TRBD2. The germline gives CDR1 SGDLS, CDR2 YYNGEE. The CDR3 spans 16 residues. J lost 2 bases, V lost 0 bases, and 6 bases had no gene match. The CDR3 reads CASSVGGAGGPYEQYF. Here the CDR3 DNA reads TGTGCCAGCAGCGTAGGGGGAGCGGGGGGACCCTACGAGCAGTACTTC.

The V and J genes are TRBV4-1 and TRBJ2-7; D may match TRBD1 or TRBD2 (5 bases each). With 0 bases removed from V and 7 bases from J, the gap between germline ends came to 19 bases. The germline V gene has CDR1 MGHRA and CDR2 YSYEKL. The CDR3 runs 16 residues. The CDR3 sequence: CASSQDLGRALREQYF. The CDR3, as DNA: TGCGCCAGCAGCCAAGATTTGGGGCGGGCCCTTCGAGAGCAGTACTTC.

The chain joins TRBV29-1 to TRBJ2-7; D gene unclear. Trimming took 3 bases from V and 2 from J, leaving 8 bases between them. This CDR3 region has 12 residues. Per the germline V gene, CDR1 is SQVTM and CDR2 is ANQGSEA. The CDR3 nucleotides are TGCAGCGTTGAGGGCAGGACCTACGAGCAGTACTTC. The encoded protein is CSVEGRTYEQYF.

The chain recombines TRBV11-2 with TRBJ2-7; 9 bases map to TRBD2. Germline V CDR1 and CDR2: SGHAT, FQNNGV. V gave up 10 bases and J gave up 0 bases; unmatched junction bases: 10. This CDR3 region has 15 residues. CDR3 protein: CATTRSGGISYEQYF. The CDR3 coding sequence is TGTGCCACTACACGTAGCGGGGGTATCTCCTACGAGCAGTACTTC.

Written as DNA, the CDR3 is TGTGCCAGGGGAAAGAGTGGGGACAGGAGGATCTATGGCTACACCTTC. Protein: CARGKSGDRRIYGYTF. This chain uses TRBV2 with TRBJ1-2; 8 nucleotides match TRBD1. CDR1 is SNHLY and CDR2 is FYNNEI in the germline V gene. V lost 9 bases, J lost 4 bases, and 16 bases stayed unmatched. The CDR3 length is 16 residues.

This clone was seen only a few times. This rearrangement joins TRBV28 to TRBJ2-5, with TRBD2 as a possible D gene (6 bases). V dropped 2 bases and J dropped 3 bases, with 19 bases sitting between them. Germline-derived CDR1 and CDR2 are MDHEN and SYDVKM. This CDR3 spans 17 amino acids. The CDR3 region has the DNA TGTGCCAGCAGTTTACTCCTGGCGGGGAGAATCGAAGAGACCCAGTACTTC. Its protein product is CASSLLLAGRIEETQYF.

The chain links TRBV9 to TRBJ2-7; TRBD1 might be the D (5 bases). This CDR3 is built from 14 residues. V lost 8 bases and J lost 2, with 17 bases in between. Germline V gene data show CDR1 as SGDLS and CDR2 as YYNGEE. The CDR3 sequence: CASSSQGRPYEQYF. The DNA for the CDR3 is TGTGCCAGTTCGTCGCAGGGCAGACCCTACGAGCAGTACTTC.

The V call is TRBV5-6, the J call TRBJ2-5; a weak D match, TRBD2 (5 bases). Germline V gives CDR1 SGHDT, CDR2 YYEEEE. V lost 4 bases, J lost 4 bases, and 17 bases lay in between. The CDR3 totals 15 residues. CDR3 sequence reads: CASSKRMLGGETQYF. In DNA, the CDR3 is TGTGCCAGCAGCAAAAGAATGCTAGGAGGAGAGACCCAGTACTTC.

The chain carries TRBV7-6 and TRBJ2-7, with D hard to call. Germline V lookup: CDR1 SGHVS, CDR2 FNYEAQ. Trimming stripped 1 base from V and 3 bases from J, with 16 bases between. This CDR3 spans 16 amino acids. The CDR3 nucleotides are TGTGCCAGCAGCTTAGGTAGTAGTTTCGAACACTACGAGCAGTACTTC. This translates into CASSLGSSFEHYEQYF.